One sample yielded the 25 T cell receptor beta chains listed below, sequenced in a study of neoadjuvant anti-PD-1 for oral cavity cancer. This sample's time point: after neoadjuvant nivolumab, at surgical resection. The assay was immunoSEQ multiplex PCR, and TCRdb's table has in-frame clones only and misses some. This sample carries thousands of clones, under 75% of them seen once, and the ten largest clones take under 3.5%. The sequencing used PBMCs, collected after nivolumab (anti-PD-1) treatment. The receptors shown here come from a person between 40 and 79 years old with oral cavity squamous cell carcinoma.

The DNA of the CDR3 is TGCGCCAGCAGCCAAGACGGGGGGCGCAATCAGCCCCAGCATTTT. The encoded protein is CASSQDGGRNQPQHF. This chain links TRBV4-3 with TRBJ1-5; a weak D match, TRBD1 (6 bases). Trimming took off 0 bases at V and 2 bases at J, with 8 bases between the two ends. CDR1 LGHNA and CDR2 YSLEER come from the germline V gene. This CDR3 is built from 15 residues.

In its sample, this clone was seen once. The chain couples TRBV4-3 to TRBJ1-4; D gene unclear. The CDR3 covers 17 residues. The V end lost 4 bases, the J end lost 3 bases, and 18 bases lay between the germline ends. CDR1 and CDR2 (germline): LGHNA, YSLEER. The CDR3 reads CASSRQVIWSPNEKLFF. CDR3 DNA: TGCGCCAGCAGCCGGCAGGTCATCTGGAGCCCTAATGAAAAACTGTTTTTT.

This rearrangement joins TRBV29-1 to TRBJ2-7; D possibly corresponds to TRBD1 (7 bases). Germline V gives CDR1 SQVTM, CDR2 ANQGSEA. The CDR3 runs to 12 residues. Between the trimmed V and J ends, which lost 8 bases and 6 bases, there was a span of 17 bases. This CDR3 reads CSCDRAGSEQYF. The CDR3 nucleotides are TGCAGCTGTGACAGGGCGGGGTCCGAGCAGTACTTC.

This chain joins TRBV2 and TRBJ1-3, with unresolved D. This CDR3 is built from 15 residues. The V end lost 5 bases, the J end lost 0 bases, and 11 bases lay between the germline ends. CDR1 and CDR2 (germline): SNHLY, FYNNEI. CDR3 loop: CASSFSASSGNTIYF. The DNA for the CDR3 is TGTGCCAGCAGTTTTTCAGCGAGCTCTGGAAACACCATATATTTT. Looking up the rest from reference TRBV2 and TRBJ1-3 gives the full variable domain: EPEVTQTPSHQVTQMGQEVILRCVPISNHLYFYWYRQILGQKVEFLVSFYNNEISEKSEIFDDQFSVERPDGSNFTLKIRSTKLEDSAMYFCASSFSASSGNTIYFGEGSWLTVV.

The V and J genes are TRBV7-2 and TRBJ1-5; 7 bases are a match to TRBD1. The V segment lost 1 base and the J segment 8 bases; nucleotides outside the gene matches: 5. Looked up from germline, CDR1 is SGHTA and CDR2 is FQGNSA. CDR3 size: 14 residues. The CDR3 DNA reads as TGTGCCAGCAGCTTAGGAGGGGGCGGGGAGCCCCAGCATTTT. Translating it yields CASSLGGGGEPQHF.

In this sample, this clone turned up a few times. The gene calls are TRBV10-1 and TRBJ1-2; TRBD1 matches at 7 bases. The germline CDR1 and CDR2 sequences are WNHNN and SYGVQD (reference sequence). V trimming: 0 bases; J trimming: 6 bases; junction bases outside the gene matches: 4. CDR3 length: 14 residues. The CDR3 spells CASSESNRGHGYTF. As DNA, the CDR3 is TGCGCCAGCAGTGAGTCGAACAGGGGACATGGCTACACCTTC.

The chain is built from TRBV10-3 and TRBJ2-7; D tentatively reads TRBD1 or TRBD2 (6 bases each). CDR1 is ENHRY and CDR2 is SYGVKD in the germline V gene. The V end was cut by 3 bases, the J end by 4 bases, with 19 bases between. The CDR3 runs 16 residues. The CDR3 loop is CAISDPRGQGMYEQYF. The CDR3 DNA sequence: TGTGCCATCAGTGACCCACGGGGGCAGGGGATGTACGAGCAGTACTTC.

This chain connects TRBV19 to TRBJ2-3; perhaps TRBD1 as D (6 bases). CDR1 and CDR2 from the germline V gene are LNHDA and SQIVND (reference sequence). This CDR3 is built from 16 residues. The germline V and J ends were trimmed by 1 base and 1 base, with 12 bases remaining between them. The CDR3 reads CASSIGGTQGTDTQYF. The DNA of the CDR3 is TGTGCCAGTAGTATAGGGGGGACACAAGGCACAGATACGCAGTATTTT.

This rearrangement joins TRBV5-6 to TRBJ2-1, with 8 bases lining up with TRBD1. J lost 5 bases, V lost 3 bases, and 1 base had no gene match. This CDR3 contains 13 residues. The germline gives CDR1 SGHDT, CDR2 YYEEEE. The CDR3 DNA follows: TGTGCCAGCAGCTGGGACAGGAACAATGAGCAGTTCTTC. As protein: CASSWDRNNEQFF.

This chain links TRBV9 with TRBJ2-3; the match to TRBD2 covers 10 bases. Germline CDR1 is SGDLS and CDR2 is YYNGEE. This CDR3 has 13 residues. With V trimmed by 2 bases and J by 10 bases, 4 bases remained unmatched. As DNA, the CDR3 is TGTGCCAGCAGCGTTACTAGCGGGGCTCCGCAGTATTTT. As protein: CASSVTSGAPQYF.

This clone was counted between two and nine times. J is TRBJ2-4 and V is TRBV21-1; the D call TRBD1 from the table was never checked on the DNA. TRBV21-1 is described as a pseudogene. The CDR3 runs 10 residues. The CDR3 region is CASSQGIQYF. CDR3 nucleotide sequence: TGTGCCAGCAGCCAGGGCATTCAGTACTTC.

The V gene is TRBV2, the J gene TRBJ1-6; 7 positions agree with TRBD1. From germline, CDR1 is SNHLY and CDR2 FYNNEI. V dropped 3 bases and J dropped 8; count of bases not matched to a gene: 7. The CDR3 spans 15 residues. CDR3 bases: TGTGCCAGCAGTGATGCCCAGGGGGGTTATTCACCCCTCCACTTT. This gives the protein CASSDAQGGYSPLHF. Combining the CDR3 with reference TRBV2 and TRBJ1-6 gives the whole variable domain EPEVTQTPSHQVTQMGQEVILRCVPISNHLYFYWYRQILGQKVEFLVSFYNNEISEKSEIFDDQFSVERPDGSNFTLKIRSTKLEDSAMYFCASSDAQGGYSPLHFGNGTRLTVT.

In this sample, this clone turned up a few times. The chain has TRBV27 and TRBJ2-2; 9 nucleotides align to TRBD2. CDR1 and CDR2 from the germline V gene are MNHEY and SMNVEV (reference sequence). The CDR3 is 16 amino acids. V lost 2 bases to trimming and J lost 2 bases; unmatched junction nucleotides: 3. The CDR3 nucleotides are TGTGCCAGCAGTTTACGTAGCGGGGGCAACACCGGGGAGCTGTTTTTT. It encodes CASSLRSGGNTGELFF.

The chain uses TRBV11-3 and TRBJ2-2; 8 nucleotides match TRBD1. Germline assignment: CDR1 SGHNT and CDR2 YENEEA. The CDR3 has 14 amino acids. V was pared by 5 bases and J by 4 bases, with 3 bases of the junction left unmatched. The CDR3 loop is CASSQTGGTGELFF. The CDR3 coding sequence is TGTGCCAGCAGCCAAACAGGGGGCACCGGGGAGCTGTTTTTT.

V and J are TRBV10-3 and TRBJ2-5, with D perhaps TRBD2 (6 bases). The CDR3 is 14 amino acids. The germline V and J ends were trimmed by 6 bases and 2 bases, with 13 bases remaining between them. The germline CDR1 and CDR2 sequences are ENHRY and SYGVKD. For the CDR3, the DNA is TGTGCCATCAGCTCGGGACTGGGACAAGAGACCCAGTACTTC. Amino acid sequence: CAISSGLGQETQYF.

The chain has TRBV4-3 and TRBJ2-3; D remains ambiguous. This CDR3 has 16 residues. Germline V lookup: CDR1 LGHNA, CDR2 YSLEER. V was trimmed by 4 bases and J by 0 bases, leaving 14 bases between them. CDR3 loop: CASSPHPSSSTDTQYF. The CDR3 DNA is TGCGCCAGCAGCCCCCACCCGTCTTCTAGCACAGATACGCAGTATTTT.

The rearrangement uses TRBV27 and TRBJ1-2, with TRBD1 matching over 9 bases. Germline loops: CDR1 MNHEY, CDR2 SMNVEV (reference sequence). CDR3 length: 15 residues. The V and J ends lost 3 bases and 4 bases, in that order; junction bases with no gene match: 6. Here the CDR3 reads CASSLITGGFYGYTF. In DNA, the CDR3 is TGTGCCAGCAGTTTGATCACAGGGGGCTTCTATGGCTACACCTTC.

This clone was recorded a few times. The junction departs from germline at one end; a sequencing error may be responsible. The chain recombines TRBV4-2 with TRBJ2-1; 13 bases agree with TRBD2. CDR3 length: 15 residues. CDR1 is LGHNA and CDR2 is YNFKEQ in the germline V gene. CDR3 bases: TGTGCCAGCAGCCAAGAGGTAGGACTAGCGGGGGAAATACTCTTC. Protein: CASSQEVGLAGEILF.

This chain connects TRBV2 to TRBJ1-3, with 7 bases lining up with TRBD1. The CDR3 length is 15 residues. V was pared by 7 bases and J by 0 bases, with 6 bases of the junction left unmatched. The V gene's germline CDR1 is SNHLY and CDR2 FYNNEI. The CDR3 DNA is TGTGCCAGCACCGGACAGGTTAACTCTGGAAACACCATATATTTT. Its protein is CASTGQVNSGNTIYF. The whole variable domain, filled in from reference TRBV2 and TRBJ1-3, reads EPEVTQTPSHQVTQMGQEVILRCVPISNHLYFYWYRQILGQKVEFLVSFYNNEISEKSEIFDDQFSVERPDGSNFTLKIRSTKLEDSAMYFCASTGQVNSGNTIYFGEGSWLTVV.

V and J are TRBV27 and TRBJ2-7; 8 positions agree with TRBD1. In germline, CDR1 is MNHEY, CDR2 SMNVEV (reference sequence). V was clipped by 5 bases and J by 5 bases; unmatched bases: 8. The CDR3 runs to 14 residues. CDR3 nucleotide sequence: TGTGCCAGCAGTCTCGACAGGGGCAGTAACGAGCAGTACTTC. This sequence encodes CASSLDRGSNEQYF.

This chain connects TRBV4-3 to TRBJ2-5; 10 bases align to TRBD2. V shed 1 base and J 5 bases; nucleotides not matched to a gene: 4. The CDR3 runs 15 residues. Germline CDR1 is LGHNA and CDR2 is YSLEER. The CDR3 spells CASSQALAGAETQYF. CDR3 sequence (DNA): TGCGCCAGCAGCCAAGCGCTAGCGGGGGCGGAGACCCAGTACTTC.

This chain uses TRBV2 with TRBJ1-1; maybe TRBD1 (5 bases). CDR1 is SNHLY and CDR2 is FYNNEI in the germline V gene. The CDR3 contains 13 residues. Trimming cost V 8 bases and J 0 bases, with 10 bases left between them. CDR3 loop: CASALQVNTEAFF. CDR3 DNA: TGTGCCAGCGCCCTACAGGTGAACACTGAAGCTTTCTTT.

J is TRBJ2-7 and V is TRBV2; 10 nucleotides match TRBD1. V trimming: 10 bases; J trimming: 1 base; junction bases outside the gene matches: 4. There are 13 residues in the CDR3. CDR1 and CDR2 (germline): SNHLY, FYNNEI. The CDR3 coding sequence is TGTGCCACCGGGACAGGGGATTCCTACGAGCAGTACTTC. As protein: CATGTGDSYEQYF.

The chain employs TRBV5-1 and TRBJ1-3, with 7 positions matching TRBD1. This CDR3 spans 16 amino acids. V was clipped by 0 bases and J by 8 bases; unmatched bases: 11. Germline V CDR1 and CDR2: SGHRS, YFSETQ. CDR3 in DNA: TGCGCCAGCAGCTTGGGGGGACAGCCAGGGTCTGACACCATATATTTT. Amino acids: CASSLGGQPGSDTIYF.

The chain recombines TRBV6-5 with TRBJ2-1; 12 bases align to TRBD2. Germline loops: CDR1 MNHEY, CDR2 SVGAGI. The trim removed 7 bases at V and 7 bases at J, leaving 8 bases unmatched. CDR3 length equals 15 residues. CDR3 residues: CASITGLAGLNEQFF. The CDR3 region has the DNA TGTGCCAGCATCACCGGACTAGCGGGGTTGAATGAGCAGTTCTTC.